These T cell receptor beta chains were read from a single sample in a study of T cell repertoires in cytomegalovirus infection. These receptors lack a known antigen. TCRdb analysed the reads with MiXCR anew, one entry per CDR3 protein. The data show tens of thousands of distinct CDR3 sequences, more than 15% seen once. The source was CD8+ T cells from cultured PBMCs, collected from culture after CMV antigen stimulation. The receptors were sampled from a human donor in good health (CMV status not recorded). Some clones in this sample may be carry-over from other donors' samples. Each CDR3 is given with its conserved first and last residue. A D gene is named only where the DNA matches it firmly. The size entry is marked missing in some rows and otherwise reads once, few, many or a size class.

CDR3,DNA,size,V,D,J
CASSLKGWETQYF,TGTGCCAGCAGCTTGAAGGGGTGGGAGACCCAGTACTTC,-,TRBV5-6,-,TRBJ2-5
CATSNRQLGYEQYF,TGTGCCACCAGCAACCGACAGTTGGGCTACGAGCAGTACTTC,many,TRBV15,-,TRBJ2-7
CASTPSGRGTYNEQFF,TGTGCCAGCACCCCTAGCGGGAGAGGAACCTACAATGAGCAGTTCTTC,many,TRBV28,TRBD2,TRBJ2-1
CASTTQGWNQPQHF,TGTGCCAGCACCACCCAGGGCTGGAATCAGCCCCAGCATTTT,-,TRBV6-2/TRBV6-3,-,TRBJ1-5
CASSAGAGANVLTF,TGTGCCAGCAGTGCTGGGGCCGGGGCCAACGTCCTGACTTTC,-,TRBV6-1,-,TRBJ2-6
CASSSVWTDLDYGYTF,TGTGCCAGCAGCTCGGTCTGGACGGACCTCGACTATGGCTACACCTTC,few,TRBV7-8,-,TRBJ1-2
CASSLFGQNNEKLFF,TGTGCCAGCAGTTTATTTGGACAGAATAATGAAAAACTGTTTTTT,few,TRBV27,-,TRBJ1-4
CASSPGRNEQFF,TGTGCCAGTAGTCCGGGCAGGAATGAGCAGTTCTTC,many,TRBV19,-,TRBJ2-1
CASSPSLRKTRTYEQYF,TGTGCCAGCAGCCCCAGCTTACGTAAGACTAGAACCTACGAGCAGTACTTC,-,TRBV7-9,-,TRBJ2-7
CASSFQGVGGELFF,TGTGCCAGCAGCTTCCAGGGGGTTGGCGGGGAGCTGTTTTTT,few,TRBV11-2,TRBD1,TRBJ2-2
CASSLDGQPGQFF,TGTGCCAGCAGCTTAGATGGCCAGCCGGGGCAGTTCTTC,-,TRBV7-8,-,TRBJ2-1
CASSQPRDRVEGYTF,TGCGCCAGCAGCCAACCAAGGGACAGGGTAGAGGGCTACACCTTC,medium-sized,TRBV4-3,TRBD1,TRBJ1-2
CASRTGQGAKDTQYF,TGTGCCAGCCGCACGGGACAGGGGGCCAAAGATACGCAGTATTTT,-,TRBV19,TRBD1,TRBJ2-3
CASSLTPGNNYEQYF,TGTGCCAGCAGCTTAACGCCAGGGAATAATTACGAGCAGTACTTC,-,TRBV7-2,-,TRBJ2-7
CASGDRGIAKNIQYF,TGTGCCAGCGGCGACAGGGGGATAGCCAAAAACATTCAGTACTTC,once,TRBV6-1,TRBD1,TRBJ2-4
CAWSERSGELFF,TGTGCCTGGAGCGAGCGTTCAGGGGAGCTGTTTTTT,-,TRBV30,-,TRBJ2-2
CASSPSGSLGYTF,TGTGCCAGCAGCCCTTCAGGTTCCCTCGGCTACACCTTC,few,TRBV7-2,-,TRBJ1-2
CASSQDTRGLGELFF,TGCGCCAGCAGCCAAGATACCAGAGGGCTCGGGGAGCTGTTTTTT,few,TRBV4-3,-,TRBJ2-2